This TCR beta chain was sequenced for a study of CD8 T cells in Susac syndrome. Healthy donors were controls matched for age and sex. Random hexamers were used to reverse transcribe an amount of roughly 0.5 to 1 ug RNA. TCRdb analysed the immunoSEQ multiplex PCR reads with MiXCR anew, one entry per CDR3 protein. The profile shows some 190,000 distinct CDR3 sequences, around 96% of them singletons. There are 12 residues in the CDR3. V was trimmed by 0 bases and J by 6 bases, leaving 6 bases between them. Germline CDR1 is GTSNPN and CDR2 is SVGIG (reference sequence). The gene calls are TRBV30 and TRBJ2-4; unclear D gene. The TCR comes from a human donor in good health. Input material: CD4+ T cells from PBMCs. CDR3 loop: CAWSVDGNIQYF. As DNA, the CDR3 is TGTGCCTGGAGTGTGGACGGAAACATTCAGTACTTC. Full variable domain (rest looked up from reference TRBV30 and TRBJ2-4): SQTIHQWPATLVQPVGSPLSLECTVEGTSNPNLYWYRQAAGRGLQLLFYSVGIGQISSEVPQNLSASRPQDRQFILSSKKLLLSDSGFYLCAWSVDGNIQYFGAGTRLSVL.